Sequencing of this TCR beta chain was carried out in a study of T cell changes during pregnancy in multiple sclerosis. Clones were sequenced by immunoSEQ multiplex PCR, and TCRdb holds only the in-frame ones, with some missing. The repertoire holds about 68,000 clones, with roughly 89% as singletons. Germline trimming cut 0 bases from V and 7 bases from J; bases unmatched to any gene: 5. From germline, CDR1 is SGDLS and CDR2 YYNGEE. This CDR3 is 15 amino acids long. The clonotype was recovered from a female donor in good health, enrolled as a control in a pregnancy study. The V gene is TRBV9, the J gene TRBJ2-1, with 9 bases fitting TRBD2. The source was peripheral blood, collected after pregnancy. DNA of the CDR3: TGTGCCAGCAGCGTAGGCGGGAGGGGGGGTAATGAGCAGTTCTTC. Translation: CASSVGGRGGNEQFF.